The 24 T cell receptor beta chains presented below share a single source sample, sequenced in a study of breast tumors, draining lymph nodes, adjacent tissues (dated by TCRdb to about 2016). Library prep was done by multiplex PCR. Reads for this sample came from an Illumina HiSeq 2000. TCRdb reprocessing: public reads trimmed at Q25 with fastp, clones called with MiXCR, in-frame beta chains kept. Rows with one shared CDR3 protein collapse into an entry with the most common genes and DNA. Counted in this sample were 15,000 to 17,000 distinct CDR3 sequences; 52% of them appeared once. In total, the top ten clones hold 16% of the sample. Material for sequencing was tumor-adjacent breast tissue. These receptors were obtained from a female donor with breast cancer. Some clones in this sample may be carry-over from other donors' samples.

Ten or more counts support this clonotype. The V and J genes are TRBV27 and TRBJ2-1; D possibly corresponds to TRBD1 (6 bases). CDR3 size: 13 residues. The germline V gene encodes CDR1 MNHEY and CDR2 SMNVEV (reference sequence). Trimming pared 6 bases from V and 6 bases from J, leaving 12 bases between. CDR3 sequence (DNA): TGTGCCAGCAGCTACCTACAGGGCAATGAGCAGTTCTTC. This codes for CASSYLQGNEQFF.

This clonotype appeared many times. The rearrangement uses TRBV4-1 and TRBJ2-4; D gene ambiguous. Germline V gene sequence: CDR1 MGHRA, CDR2 YSYEKL. This CDR3 has 14 residues. V lost 0 bases and J 8 bases, leaving 11 bases between the germline ends. The CDR3 DNA follows: TGCGCCAGCAGCCAAGAAGGGAACCTGGACATTCAGTACTTC. It specifies CASSQEGNLDIQYF.

This clonotype was seen repeatedly, ten times or more. The V gene is TRBV11-3, the J gene TRBJ2-1; 7 positions agree with TRBD2. Germline CDR1 SGHNT, CDR2 YENEEA. The CDR3 spans 17 residues. The junction had 12 bases not matched to a gene; V was cut back by 2 bases and J by 5 bases. CDR3 protein: CASSLTASGAGNNEQFF. In nucleotides, the CDR3 is TGTGCCAGCAGCTTAACAGCTAGCGGAGCGGGCAACAATGAGCAGTTCTTC.

This clonotype was detected ten times or more. The genes are TRBV19 and TRBJ2-5; perhaps TRBD2 as D (6 bases). V lost 4 bases to trimming and J lost 2 bases, with 11 bases between them. Germline values: CDR1 LNHDA, CDR2 SQIVND (reference sequence). The CDR3 consists of 14 residues. DNA of the CDR3: TGTGCCAGTAGTACGCTAGCGTTACAAGAGACCCAGTACTTC. Residues: CASSTLALQETQYF.

There are many counts of this clonotype. The chain links TRBV7-6 to TRBJ1-1; no clear D gene. Per germline, CDR1 SGHVS and CDR2 FNYEAQ. CDR3 length equals 14 residues. V lost 2 bases and J lost 0, with 7 bases in between. CDR3 protein: CASSLQEMNTEAFF. CDR3 sequence (DNA): TGTGCCAGCAGCTTACAAGAGATGAACACTGAAGCTTTCTTT.

The chain links TRBV9 to TRBJ1-2; 7 nucleotides match TRBD1. The junction had 10 bases not matched to a gene; V was cut back by 4 bases and J by 4 bases. In germline, CDR1 is SGDLS, CDR2 YYNGEE. The CDR3 covers 15 residues. In nucleotides, the CDR3 is TGTGCCAGCAGCATCGACAGGGAAGAGAGCTATGGCTACACCTTC. It is translated as CASSIDREESYGYTF.

By share, this clonotype counts as medium-sized. The chain carries TRBV4-3 and TRBJ1-2; D perhaps matches TRBD1 (6 bases). The CDR3 totals 15 residues. V lost 1 base and J 0 bases, leaving 9 bases between the germline ends. In germline, CDR1 is LGHNA, CDR2 YSLEER. DNA of the CDR3: TGCGCCAGCAGCCAAGGAGGGGGATCTAACTATGGCTACACCTTC. As protein: CASSQGGGSNYGYTF.

The chain couples TRBV19 to TRBJ1-5; D remains ambiguous. The CDR3 is 13 amino acids. Trimming took 10 bases from V and 4 from J, leaving 14 bases between them. The germline V gene encodes CDR1 LNHDA and CDR2 SQIVND (reference sequence). The CDR3 DNA follows: TGTGCCAACAGTATCGGCCGGAATCAGCCCCAGCATTTT. Its protein product is CANSIGRNQPQHF.

The genes are TRBV6-2 or TRBV6-3 and TRBJ1-2; D perhaps matches TRBD1 (6 bases). Trimming pared 4 bases from V and 4 bases from J, leaving 19 bases between. CDR3 size: 16 residues. Germline values: CDR1 MNHEY, CDR2 SVGEGT. The CDR3 loop reads CASSSLRDTRSYGYTF. As DNA, the CDR3 is TGTGCCAGCAGTTCCCTTCGGGACACACGGAGCTATGGCTACACCTTC.

This clonotype rates as medium-sized. The CDR3 DNA is TGTGCCACCAGTGATCCGACTAGCGGGGGACGGGAGCAGTTCTTC. This sequence encodes CATSDPTSGGREQFF. V is TRBV24-1 and J is TRBJ2-1; 12 bases line up with TRBD2. The ends lost 3 bases at V and 10 bases at J; junction bases unmatched: 6. The CDR3 extends over 15 amino acids. Germline assignment: CDR1 KGHDR and CDR2 SFDVKD.

The rearrangement links TRBV7-2 to TRBJ2-1; 7 bases are shared with TRBD2. Germline V lookup: CDR1 SGHTA, CDR2 FQGNSA. V lost 0 bases to trimming and J lost 6 bases; unmatched junction nucleotides: 5. The CDR3 consists of 15 residues. CDR3 sequence: CASSLAGGPVNEQFF. The CDR3 DNA sequence: TGTGCCAGCAGCTTAGCGGGAGGGCCGGTCAATGAGCAGTTCTTC.

This clonotype was counted at least ten times. V and J are TRBV2 and TRBJ2-2, with 13 nucleotides matching TRBD2. J was trimmed by 6 bases and V by 6 bases; bases with no gene match: 4. The CDR3 is 15 amino acids. Germline CDR1 and CDR2: SNHLY and FYNNEI. The CDR3 spells CASSPLAGGPGELFF. Written as DNA, the CDR3 is TGTGCCAGCAGCCCACTAGCGGGAGGGCCCGGGGAGCTGTTTTTT.

V is TRBV3-1 and J is TRBJ1-1; 7 positions match TRBD1. The V gene end was trimmed by 0 bases and the J gene end by 9 bases; junction bases not matched to a gene: 4. The germline V gene encodes CDR1 LGHDT and CDR2 YNNKEL (reference sequence). The CDR3 loop spans 13 amino acids. The chain's CDR3 is CASSQDPGQKAFF. In DNA, the CDR3 is TGTGCCAGCAGCCAAGATCCGGGACAGAAAGCTTTCTTT.

The chain recombines TRBV20-1 with TRBJ1-4; 10 bases are a match to TRBD1. Germline lookup yields CDR1 DFQATT and CDR2 SNEGSKA (reference sequence). CDR3 size: 13 residues. J gave up 7 bases and V 4 bases, and 3 bases lay outside the gene matches. In DNA, the CDR3 is TGCAGTGCTACGACAGGGGGCAGTGAAAAACTGTTTTTT. Translating it yields CSATTGGSEKLFF.

The CDR3 region is CSAYRGGDGAGELFF. In DNA form, the CDR3 reads TGCAGTGCTTACAGGGGGGGGGACGGGGCCGGGGAGCTGTTTTTT. The V call is TRBV20-1, the J call TRBJ2-2; possibly TRBD1 for D (8 bases). With 5 bases removed from V and 6 bases from J, the gap between germline ends came to 19 bases. Germline-derived CDR1 and CDR2 are DFQATT and SNEGSKA (reference sequence). This CDR3 comprises 15 residues.

As to this clonotype: Mismatch with germline at one junction end may stem from a read error. V gene TRBV10-2 combines with J gene TRBJ2-7; 8 bases fit TRBD1. The CDR3 runs to 14 residues. CDR1 is WSHSY, CDR2 SAAADI, per germline. Here the CDR3 reads CASRTGESWEEQCF. CDR3 DNA sequence: TGCGCCAGCAGGACAGGGGAGAGCTGGGAGGAGCAGTGCTTC.

V and J are TRBV7-9 and TRBJ2-7, with TRBD1 matching 7 bases. Germline loops: CDR1 SEHNR, CDR2 FQNEAQ (reference sequence). This CDR3 comprises 14 residues. V lost 5 bases and J lost 2; bases outside the gene matches: 6. The CDR3 reads CASSHTGTAYEQYF. CDR3 coding DNA: TGTGCCAGCAGCCACACCGGGACAGCCTACGAGCAGTACTTC.

This chain connects TRBV10-2 to TRBJ2-3; 11 bases align to TRBD2. V lost 4 bases and J lost 4; bases outside the gene matches: 1. Germline CDR1 WSHSY, CDR2 SAAADI. The CDR3 has 14 residues. This CDR3 reads CASSVLAGADTQYF. CDR3 nucleotide sequence: TGCGCCAGCAGTGTACTAGCGGGAGCAGATACGCAGTATTTT.

The V gene is TRBV9, the J gene TRBJ2-1; TRBD2 matches at 13 bases. The germline V gene encodes CDR1 SGDLS and CDR2 YYNGEE. The CDR3 length is 14 residues. V dropped 3 bases and J dropped 9; count of bases not matched to a gene: 3. The CDR3 bases are TGTGCCAGCAGCGGTGGGACTAGCGGGATTGAGCAGTTCTTC. This gives the protein CASSGGTSGIEQFF.

The chain employs TRBV5-1 and TRBJ2-1, with TRBD2 matching 7 bases. Trimming removed 3 bases from V and 8 bases from J; junction bases left unmatched: 8. Germline V gene lookup returns CDR1 SGHRS and CDR2 YFSETQ. The CDR3 runs 14 residues. The CDR3 sequence is CASSWREWRDEQFF. CDR3 DNA: TGCGCCAGCAGCTGGCGGGAGTGGAGGGATGAGCAGTTCTTC.

This clonotype showed up just a few times. The chain has TRBV29-1 and TRBJ1-2; no clear D gene. Deletions cut 0 bases from V and 4 bases from J, with 15 bases between. In germline, CDR1 is SQVTM, CDR2 ANQGSEA. The CDR3 is 15 amino acids. CDR3 protein: CSVEDHGRSTYGYTF. The CDR3 DNA reads as TGCAGCGTTGAAGATCATGGCAGATCAACCTATGGCTACACCTTC.

This chain connects TRBV4-3 to TRBJ2-1; D gene ambiguous. CDR3 length: 14 amino acids. V was trimmed by 4 bases and J by 2 bases, leaving 9 bases between them. Germline V gene lookup returns CDR1 LGHNA and CDR2 YSLEER. In nucleotides, the CDR3 is TGCGCCAGCAGCCTGCGGAGCGCCTACAATGAGCAGTTCTTC. This gives the protein CASSLRSAYNEQFF.

This clonotype was recorded many times. The CDR3 reads CASSQDGTGGGHTGELFF. The CDR3 DNA reads TGTGCCAGCAGCCAAGACGGAACGGGAGGCGGTCACACCGGGGAGCTGTTTTTT. The J gene is TRBJ2-2, the V gene TRBV3-1; TRBD2 agrees at 7 bases. The V and J ends lost 0 bases and 3 bases, in that order; junction bases with no gene match: 10. Germline CDR1 and CDR2: LGHDT and YNNKEL (reference sequence). This CDR3 has 18 amino acids.

A note on this clonotype: The CDR3 does not end in the conserved phenylalanine or tryptophan, so this is likely a read error. The DNA is left out, because the CDR3 cannot be placed on it with certainty; the CDR3 is given as TCRdb lists it. The rearrangement links TRBV9 to TRBJ2-1. The CDR3 is made up of 13 amino acids, end residues included. The V gene's germline CDR1 is SGDLS and CDR2 YYNGEE. The CDR3 reads CASSVDGLREQVP.